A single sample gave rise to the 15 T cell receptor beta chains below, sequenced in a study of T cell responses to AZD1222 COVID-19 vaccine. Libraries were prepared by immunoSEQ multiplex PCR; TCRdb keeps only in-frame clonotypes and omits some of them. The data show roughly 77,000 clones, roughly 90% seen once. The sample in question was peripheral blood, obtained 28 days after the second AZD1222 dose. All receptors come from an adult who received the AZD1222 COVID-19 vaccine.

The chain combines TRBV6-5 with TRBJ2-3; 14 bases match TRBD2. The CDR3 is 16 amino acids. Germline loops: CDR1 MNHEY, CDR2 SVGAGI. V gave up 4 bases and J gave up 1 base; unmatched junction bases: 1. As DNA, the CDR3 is TGTGCCAGCAGTTCGACTAGCGGGGGGGGCACAGATACGCAGTATTTT. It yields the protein CASSSTSGGGTDTQYF.

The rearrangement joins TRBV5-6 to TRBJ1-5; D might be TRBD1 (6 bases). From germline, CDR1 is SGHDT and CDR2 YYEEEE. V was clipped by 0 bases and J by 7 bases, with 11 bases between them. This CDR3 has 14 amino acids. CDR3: CASSLGGGRQPQHF. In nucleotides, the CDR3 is TGTGCCAGCAGCTTGGGAGGGGGACGGCAGCCCCAGCATTTT.

The CDR3 DNA sequence: TGTGCCAGCAGTTGGGACACCGGGGAGCTGTTTTTT. Its translation: CASSWDTGELFF. This chain joins TRBV6-5 and TRBJ2-2; the D is unclear. CDR1 MNHEY and CDR2 SVGAGI come from the germline V gene. The CDR3 runs to 12 residues. Trimming took 4 bases from V and 3 from J, leaving 3 bases between them.

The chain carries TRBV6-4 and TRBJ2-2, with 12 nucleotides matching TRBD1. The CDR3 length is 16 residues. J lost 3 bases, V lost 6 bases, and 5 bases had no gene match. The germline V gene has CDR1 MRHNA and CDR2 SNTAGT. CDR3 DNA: TGTGCCAGCAGCGGGACAGGGGGCAGTCACACCGGGGAGCTGTTTTTT. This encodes CASSGTGGSHTGELFF.

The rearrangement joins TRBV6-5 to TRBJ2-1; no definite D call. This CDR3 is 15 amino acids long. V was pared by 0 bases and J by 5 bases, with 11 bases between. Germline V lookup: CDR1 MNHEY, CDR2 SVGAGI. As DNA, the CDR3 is TGTGCCAGCAGTTACTCGCTGCTATCTAACAATGAGCAGTTCTTC. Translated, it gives CASSYSLLSNNEQFF.

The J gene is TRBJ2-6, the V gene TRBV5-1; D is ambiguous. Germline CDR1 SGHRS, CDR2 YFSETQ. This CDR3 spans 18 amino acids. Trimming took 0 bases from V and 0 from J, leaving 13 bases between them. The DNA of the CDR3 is TGCGCCAGCAGCTTGGAGGCAGAAGCTTTCTCTGGGGCCAACGTCCTGACTTTC. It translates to CASSLEAEAFSGANVLTF.

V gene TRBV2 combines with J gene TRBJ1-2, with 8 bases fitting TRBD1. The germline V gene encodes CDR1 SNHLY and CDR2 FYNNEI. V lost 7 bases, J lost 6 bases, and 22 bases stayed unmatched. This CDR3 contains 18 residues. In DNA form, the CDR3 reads TGTGCCAGCACCTTTTTTGCCCAGGGGGCGAGAGGCGGAAATGGCTACACCTTC. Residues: CASTFFAQGARGGNGYTF.

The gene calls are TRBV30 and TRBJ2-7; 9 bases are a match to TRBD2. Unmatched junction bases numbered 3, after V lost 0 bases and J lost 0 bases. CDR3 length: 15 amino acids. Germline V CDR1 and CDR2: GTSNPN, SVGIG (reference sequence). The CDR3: CAWSVAGGFSYEQYF. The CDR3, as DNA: TGTGCCTGGAGTGTAGCGGGAGGTTTCTCCTACGAGCAGTACTTC.

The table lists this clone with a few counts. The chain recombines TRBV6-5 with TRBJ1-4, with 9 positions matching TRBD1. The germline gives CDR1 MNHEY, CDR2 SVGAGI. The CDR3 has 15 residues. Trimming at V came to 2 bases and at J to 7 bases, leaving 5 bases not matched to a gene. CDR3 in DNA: TGTGCCAGCAGTTACATGAGACAGGGGGTTGAAAAACTGTTTTTT. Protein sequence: CASSYMRQGVEKLFF.

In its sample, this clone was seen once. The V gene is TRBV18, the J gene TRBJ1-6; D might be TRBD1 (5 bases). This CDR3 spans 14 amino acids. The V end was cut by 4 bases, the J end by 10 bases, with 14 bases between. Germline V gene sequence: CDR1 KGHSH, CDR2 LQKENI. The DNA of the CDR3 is TGTGCCAGCTCACTATCCAGGGAACCCTCACCCCTCCACTTT. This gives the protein CASSLSREPSPLHF.

CDR3 amino acids: CASSFVDEQFF. CDR3 bases: TGTGCCAGCAGCTTTGTGGATGAGCAGTTCTTC. The J gene is TRBJ2-1, the V gene TRBV13; no clear D gene. V lost 3 bases to trimming and J lost 8 bases, with 5 bases between them. CDR1 and CDR2 (germline): PRHDT, FYEKMQ (reference sequence). CDR3 length: 11 residues.

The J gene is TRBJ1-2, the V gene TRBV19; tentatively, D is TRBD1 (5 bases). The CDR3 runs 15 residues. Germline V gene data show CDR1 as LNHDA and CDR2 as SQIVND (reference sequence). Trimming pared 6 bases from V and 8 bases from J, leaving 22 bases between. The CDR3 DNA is TGTGCCAGTAGCGCACTGGGTCGGGGGTTTGGAGGCTACACCTTC. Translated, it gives CASSALGRGFGGYTF.

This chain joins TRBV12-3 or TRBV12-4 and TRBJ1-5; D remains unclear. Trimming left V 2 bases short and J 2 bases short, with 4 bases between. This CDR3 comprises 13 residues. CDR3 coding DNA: TGTGCCAGCAGTTTAACGGGCAATCAGCCCCAGCATTTT. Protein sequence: CASSLTGNQPQHF.

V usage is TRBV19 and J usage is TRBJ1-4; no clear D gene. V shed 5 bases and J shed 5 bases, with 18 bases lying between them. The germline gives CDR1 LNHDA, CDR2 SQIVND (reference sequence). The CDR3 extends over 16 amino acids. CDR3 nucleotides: TGTGCCAGTAGTTCGGGTTTGCGGATATTCAATGAAAAACTGTTTTTT. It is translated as CASSSGLRIFNEKLFF.

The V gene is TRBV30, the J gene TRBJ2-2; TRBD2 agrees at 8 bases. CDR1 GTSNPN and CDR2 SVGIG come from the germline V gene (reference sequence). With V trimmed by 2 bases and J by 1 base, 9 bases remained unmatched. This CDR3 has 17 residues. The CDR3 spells CAWSTTPREGNTGELFF. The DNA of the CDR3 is TGTGCCTGGAGTACTACCCCTCGGGAGGGGAACACCGGGGAGCTGTTTTTT. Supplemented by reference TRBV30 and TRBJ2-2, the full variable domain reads SQTIHQWPATLVQPVGSPLSLECTVEGTSNPNLYWYRQAAGRGLQLLFYSVGIGQISSEVPQNLSASRPQDRQFILSSKKLLLSDSGFYLCAWSTTPREGNTGELFFGEGSRLTVL.